The subject of this entry is one T cell receptor (beta chain). Its antigen remains unidentified. The record has no base qualities; no much larger clone is one base away. Library preparation was by PCR. For sequencing, an Illumina HiSeq 4000 was employed. High-throughput sequencing was used to profile the TCR beta-chain CDR3 region of each patient. The published analysis was carried out like this. CDR3 differences across clinicopathological groups were used to build a classifier for discriminating distant-metastatic papillary thyroid cancer patients. The Shannon index was used to assess repertoire diversity, and the Morisita-Horn index was used to assess tumor-blood repertoire similarity. TCRdb reprocessing: public reads trimmed at Q25 with fastp, clones called with MiXCR, in-frame beta chains kept. None of the V and J calls come from the authors' own analysis; TCRdb made them. In this sample the table shows about 31,000 clones, approximately 19% of which occur a single time. In total, the top ten clones hold less than 25% of the sample.

The CDR3 covers 14 residues, taking in both the cysteine and the phenylalanine. Only the CDR3 DNA stays, 42 bases, in frame from base 1. Based on the germline V gene (reference sequence), the CDR1 and CDR2 sequences are GTSNPN and SVGIG. The germline ends are 17 bases apart after V is trimmed by 8 bases and J by 4 bases. This entry comes from a study of metastatic and nonmetastatic thyroid tumors (dated by TCRdb to 2018 to 2020). Context from the whole study: For patients with malignant and with benign thyroid disease, the researchers compared repertoires between peripheral blood samples and tumor or nodule tissue samples. Study-wide conclusions, independent of this receptor: TCR beta diversity was reported as significantly higher in malignant tumors than in benign nodules, in both blood and tumor samples.

None of the patients had been given any treatment before thyroid surgery. Patient clinical samples collected from about 2012 to 2019 were retrospectively analysed using T-cell receptor beta sequencing. The sample comprised blood. In this chain, TRBV30 is recombined with TRBJ2-2, with a tentative D gene TRBD1 over 7 matching bases. The sequence was obtained from a female donor with papillary thyroid cancer or a benign thyroid nodule (not recorded which). Some clones in this sample may be carry-over from other donors' samples. In nucleotides, the sequence is TGTGCCGGGCAGGGGGTGGGACTCACCGGGGAGCTGTTTTTT. Its amino acids are CAGQGVGLTGELFF.